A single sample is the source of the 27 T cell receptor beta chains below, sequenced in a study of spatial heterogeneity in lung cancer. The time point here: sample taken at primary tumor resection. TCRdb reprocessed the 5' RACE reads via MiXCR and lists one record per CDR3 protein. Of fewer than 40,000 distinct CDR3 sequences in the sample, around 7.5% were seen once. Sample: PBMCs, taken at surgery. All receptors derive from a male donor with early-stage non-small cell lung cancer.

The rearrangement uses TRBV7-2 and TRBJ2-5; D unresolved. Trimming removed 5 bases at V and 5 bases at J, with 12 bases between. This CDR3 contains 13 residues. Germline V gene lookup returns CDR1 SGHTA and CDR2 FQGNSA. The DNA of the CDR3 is TGTGCCAGCAGCCCCCCTTGGAATGAGACCCAGTACTTC. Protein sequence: CASSPPWNETQYF. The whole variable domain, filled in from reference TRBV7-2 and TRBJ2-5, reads GAGVSQSPSNKVTEKGKDVELRCDPISGHTALYWYRQSLGQGLEFLIYFQGNSAPDKSGLPSDRFSAERTGGSVSTLTIQRTQQEDSAVYLCASSPPWNETQYFGPGTRLLVL.

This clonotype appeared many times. The CDR3 DNA reads as TGCGCCAGCAGCGCCCAGGGTGGCAAAAACATTCAGTACTTC. Translating gives CASSAQGGKNIQYF. The chain recombines TRBV5-1 with TRBJ2-4, with D possibly matching TRBD1 (5 bases). Germline V lookup: CDR1 SGHRS, CDR2 YFSETQ. Between the trimmed V and J ends, which lost 4 bases and 3 bases, there was a span of 11 bases. This CDR3 comprises 14 residues. Full variable domain (remainder filled in from reference TRBV5-1 and TRBJ2-4): KAGVTQTPRYLIKTRGQQVTLSCSPISGHRSVSWYQQTPGQGLQFLFEYFSETQRNKGNFPGRFSGRQFSNSRSEMNVSTLELGDSALYLCASSAQGGKNIQYFGAGTRLSVL.

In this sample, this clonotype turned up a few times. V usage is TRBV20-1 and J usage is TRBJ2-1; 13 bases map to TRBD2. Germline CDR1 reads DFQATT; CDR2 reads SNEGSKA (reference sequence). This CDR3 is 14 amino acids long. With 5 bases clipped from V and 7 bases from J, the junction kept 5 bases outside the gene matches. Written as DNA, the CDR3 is TGCAGTGCTTGGGTACTAGCGGGAGGGAATGAGCAGTTCTTC. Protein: CSAWVLAGGNEQFF.

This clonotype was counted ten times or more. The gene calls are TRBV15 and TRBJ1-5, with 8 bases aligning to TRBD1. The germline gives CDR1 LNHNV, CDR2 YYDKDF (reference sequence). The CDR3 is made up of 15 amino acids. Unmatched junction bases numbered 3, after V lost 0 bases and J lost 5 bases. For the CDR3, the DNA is TGTGCCACCAGCAGAGACAGGGGGCAGGATCAGCCCCAGCATTTT. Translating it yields CATSRDRGQDQPQHF.

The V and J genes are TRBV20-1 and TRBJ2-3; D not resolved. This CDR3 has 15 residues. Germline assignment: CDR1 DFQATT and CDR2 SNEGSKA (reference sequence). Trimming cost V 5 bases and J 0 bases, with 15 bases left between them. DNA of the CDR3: TGCAGTGCTGTGGTGGGCGGTACTAGCACAGATACGCAGTATTTT. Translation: CSAVVGGTSTDTQYF.

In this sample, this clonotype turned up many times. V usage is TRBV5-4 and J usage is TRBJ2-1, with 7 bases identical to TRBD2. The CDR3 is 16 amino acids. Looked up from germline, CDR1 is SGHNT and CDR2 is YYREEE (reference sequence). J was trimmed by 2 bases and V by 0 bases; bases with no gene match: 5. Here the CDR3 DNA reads TGTGCCAGCAGCTTGGATTCTGGGAGGGCCTACAATGAGCAGTTCTTC. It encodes CASSLDSGRAYNEQFF. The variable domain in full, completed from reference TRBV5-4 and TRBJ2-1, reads ETGVTQSPTHLIKTRGQQVTLRCSSQSGHNTVSWYQQALGQGPQFIFQYYREEENGRGNFPPRFSGLQFPNYSSELNVNALELDDSALYLCASSLDSGRAYNEQFFGPGTRLTVL.

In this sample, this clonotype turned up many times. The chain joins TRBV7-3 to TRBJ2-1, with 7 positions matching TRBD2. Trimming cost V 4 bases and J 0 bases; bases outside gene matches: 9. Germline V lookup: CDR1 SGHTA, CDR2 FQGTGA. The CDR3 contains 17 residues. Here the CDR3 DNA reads TGTGCCAGCAGCTCACCTAGCGGAGCCCGCTCCTACAATGAGCAGTTCTTC. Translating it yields CASSSPSGARSYNEQFF.

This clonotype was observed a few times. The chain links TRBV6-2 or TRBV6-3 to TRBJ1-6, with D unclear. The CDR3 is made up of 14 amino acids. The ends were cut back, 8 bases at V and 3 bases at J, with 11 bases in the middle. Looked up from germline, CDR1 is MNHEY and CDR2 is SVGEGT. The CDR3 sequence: CASHSGDYNSPLHF. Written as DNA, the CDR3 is TGTGCCAGCCATTCAGGAGACTATAATTCACCCCTCCACTTT.

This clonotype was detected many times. The CDR3 DNA reads TGCAGTGCTATATCCGGGGGGTGGAATCAGCCCCAGCATTTT. Protein sequence: CSAISGGWNQPQHF. This sequence joins TRBV20-1 and TRBJ1-5; D is perhaps TRBD1 (5 bases). In germline, CDR1 is DFQATT, CDR2 SNEGSKA (reference sequence). This CDR3 spans 14 amino acids. The V end was cut by 4 bases, the J end by 4 bases, with 14 bases between.

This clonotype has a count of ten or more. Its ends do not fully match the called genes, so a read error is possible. The CDR3, as DNA: TGTGCTAGCAGCTTATCCACCTCGGGGGAGCAGTACTTC. Translating it yields CASSLSTSGEQYF. J is TRBJ2-7 and V is TRBV7-7; weak D call: TRBD2 (5 bases). Germline lookup yields CDR1 SSHAT and CDR2 FNYEAQ (reference sequence). CDR3 length: 13 amino acids.

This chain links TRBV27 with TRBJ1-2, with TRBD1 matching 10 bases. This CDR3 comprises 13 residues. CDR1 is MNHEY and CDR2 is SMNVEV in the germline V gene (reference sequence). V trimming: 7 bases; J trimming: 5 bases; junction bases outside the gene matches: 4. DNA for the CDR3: TGTGCCAGCACCGGGACAGGGGCATATGGCTACACCTTC. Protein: CASTGTGAYGYTF.

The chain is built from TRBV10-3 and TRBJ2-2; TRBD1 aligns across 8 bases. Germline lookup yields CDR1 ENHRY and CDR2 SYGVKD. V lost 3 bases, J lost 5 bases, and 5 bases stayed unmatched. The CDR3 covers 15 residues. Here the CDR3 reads CAISESGQATGELFF. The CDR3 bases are TGTGCCATCAGTGAATCGGGACAGGCGACCGGGGAGCTGTTTTTT.

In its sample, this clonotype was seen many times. The CDR3 nucleotides read TGTGCCGTACAGGGGGCTTACGAGCAGTACTTC. This translates into CAVQGAYEQYF. The gene calls are TRBV10-3 and TRBJ2-7; 9 bases line up with TRBD1. The V segment lost 11 bases and the J segment 4 bases; nucleotides outside the gene matches: 3. Germline CDR1 reads ENHRY; CDR2 reads SYGVKD. The CDR3 loop spans 11 amino acids.

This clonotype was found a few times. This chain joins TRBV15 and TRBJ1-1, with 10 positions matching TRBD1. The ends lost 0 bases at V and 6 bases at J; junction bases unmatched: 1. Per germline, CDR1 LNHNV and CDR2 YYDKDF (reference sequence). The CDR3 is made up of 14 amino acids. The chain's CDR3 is CATSRDGTGAEAFF. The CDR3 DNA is TGTGCCACCAGCAGAGATGGGACAGGGGCTGAAGCTTTCTTT. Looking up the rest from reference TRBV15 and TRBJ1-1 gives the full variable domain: DAMVIQNPRYQVTQFGKPVTLSCSQTLNHNVMYWYQQKSSQAPKLLFHYYDKDFNNEADTPDNFQSRRPNTSFCFLDIRSPGLGDTAMYLCATSRDGTGAEAFFGQGTRLTVV.

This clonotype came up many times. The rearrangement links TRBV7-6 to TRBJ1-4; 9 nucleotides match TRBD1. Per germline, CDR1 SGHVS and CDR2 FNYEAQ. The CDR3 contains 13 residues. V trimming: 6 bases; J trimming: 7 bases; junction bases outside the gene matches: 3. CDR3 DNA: TGTGCCAGCAGTGAGGGACAGGGTGAAAAACTGTTTTTT. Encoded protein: CASSEGQGEKLFF.

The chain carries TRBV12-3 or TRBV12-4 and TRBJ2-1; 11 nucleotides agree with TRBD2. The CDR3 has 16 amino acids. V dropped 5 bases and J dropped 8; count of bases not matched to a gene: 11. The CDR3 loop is CASSTRLAGFVDEQFF. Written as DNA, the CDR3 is TGTGCCAGCAGTACCCGACTAGCGGGATTCGTGGATGAGCAGTTCTTC.

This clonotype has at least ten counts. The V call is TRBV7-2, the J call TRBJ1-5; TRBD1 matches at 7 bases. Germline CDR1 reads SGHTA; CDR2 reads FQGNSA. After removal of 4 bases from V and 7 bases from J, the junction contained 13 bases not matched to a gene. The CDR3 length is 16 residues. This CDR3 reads CASSYGSRTGGQPQHF. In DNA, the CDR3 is TGTGCCAGCAGCTATGGAAGCCGGACAGGAGGGCAGCCCCAGCATTTT.

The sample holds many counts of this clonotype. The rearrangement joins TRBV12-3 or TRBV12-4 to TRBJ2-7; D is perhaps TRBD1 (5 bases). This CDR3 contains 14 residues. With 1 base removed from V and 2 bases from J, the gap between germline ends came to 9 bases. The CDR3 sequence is CASSLGGRPYEQYV. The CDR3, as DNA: TGTGCCAGCAGTTTAGGGGGCAGACCCTACGAGCAGTACGTC.

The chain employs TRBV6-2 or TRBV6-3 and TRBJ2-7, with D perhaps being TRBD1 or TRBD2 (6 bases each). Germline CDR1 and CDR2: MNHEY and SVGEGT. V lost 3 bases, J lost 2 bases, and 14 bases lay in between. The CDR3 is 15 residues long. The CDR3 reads CASSYGGKGAYEQYV. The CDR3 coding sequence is TGTGCCAGCAGTTATGGCGGGAAGGGGGCCTACGAGCAGTACGTC.

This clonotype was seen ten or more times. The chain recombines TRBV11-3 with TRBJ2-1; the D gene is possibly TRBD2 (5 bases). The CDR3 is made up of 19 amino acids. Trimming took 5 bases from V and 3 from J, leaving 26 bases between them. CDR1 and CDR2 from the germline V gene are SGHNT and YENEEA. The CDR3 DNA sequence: TGTGCCAGCAGCGAAACCACCCTTTTCAGGCGGGCCCACTACAATGAGCAGTTCTTC. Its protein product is CASSETTLFRRAHYNEQFF.

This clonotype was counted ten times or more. The DNA of the CDR3 is TGTGCCAGCAGCGTCCCAACGGATGAGCAGTTCTTC. It encodes CASSVPTDEQFF. The chain carries TRBV9 and TRBJ2-1; unclear D gene. Germline assignment: CDR1 SGDLS and CDR2 YYNGEE. Trimming stripped 2 bases from V and 8 bases from J, with 8 bases between. CDR3 length equals 12 residues.

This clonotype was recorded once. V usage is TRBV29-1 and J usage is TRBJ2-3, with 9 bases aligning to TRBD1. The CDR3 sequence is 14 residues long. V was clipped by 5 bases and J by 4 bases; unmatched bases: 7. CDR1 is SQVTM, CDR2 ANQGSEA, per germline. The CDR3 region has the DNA TGCAGCGTTATACAGGGGGCCAGACCAGATACGCAGTATTTT. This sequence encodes CSVIQGARPDTQYF.

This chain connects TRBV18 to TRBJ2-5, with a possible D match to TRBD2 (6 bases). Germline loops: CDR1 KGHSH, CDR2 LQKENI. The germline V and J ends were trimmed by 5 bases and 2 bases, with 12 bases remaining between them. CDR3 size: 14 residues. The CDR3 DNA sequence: TGTGCCAGCTCATACGGGACTTTACAAGAGACCCAGTACTTC. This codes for CASSYGTLQETQYF.

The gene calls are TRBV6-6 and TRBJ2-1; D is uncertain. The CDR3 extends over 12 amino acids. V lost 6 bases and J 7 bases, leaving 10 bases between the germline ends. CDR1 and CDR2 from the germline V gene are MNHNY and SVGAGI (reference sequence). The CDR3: CASSAGINEQFF. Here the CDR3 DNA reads TGTGCCAGCAGCGCTGGAATTAATGAGCAGTTCTTC.

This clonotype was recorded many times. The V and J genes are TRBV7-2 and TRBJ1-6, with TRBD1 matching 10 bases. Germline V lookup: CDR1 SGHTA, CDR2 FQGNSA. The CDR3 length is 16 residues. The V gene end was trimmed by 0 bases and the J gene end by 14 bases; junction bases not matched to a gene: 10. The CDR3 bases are TGTGCCAGCAGCTTAGCGCCGGGACAGGGGTCACGAACCCTCCACTTT. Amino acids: CASSLAPGQGSRTLHF.

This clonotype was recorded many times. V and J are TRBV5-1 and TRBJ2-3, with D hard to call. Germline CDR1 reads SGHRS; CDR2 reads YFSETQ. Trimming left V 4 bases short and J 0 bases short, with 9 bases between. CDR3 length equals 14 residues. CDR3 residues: CASSRQASTDTQYF. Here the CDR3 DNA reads TGCGCCAGCAGCAGGCAGGCTAGCACAGATACGCAGTATTTT.

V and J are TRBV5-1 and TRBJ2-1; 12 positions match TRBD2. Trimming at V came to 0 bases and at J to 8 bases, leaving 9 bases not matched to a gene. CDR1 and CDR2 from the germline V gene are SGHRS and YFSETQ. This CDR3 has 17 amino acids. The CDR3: CASSLGLTSGSIYEQFF. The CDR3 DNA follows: TGCGCCAGCAGCTTGGGGCTGACTAGCGGGAGTATCTATGAGCAGTTCTTC. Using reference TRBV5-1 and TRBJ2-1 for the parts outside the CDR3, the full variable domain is KAGVTQTPRYLIKTRGQQVTLSCSPISGHRSVSWYQQTPGQGLQFLFEYFSETQRNKGNFPGRFSGRQFSNSRSEMNVSTLELGDSALYLCASSLGLTSGSIYEQFFGPGTRLTVL.